This T cell receptor (beta chain) was found in a study of cytomegalovirus exposure and HLA in healthy donors. Overall study results and limits: The classifier was said to identify cytomegalovirus status with high specificity and sensitivity. Trimming of TCR beta V- and J-genes showed a link, identified in a later analysis, to a missense DCLRE1C variant. Later analysis revealed greater clonal expansion in HLA-associated TCR beta chains than in equally common others.

Details on this clone: What it binds is not known.

Primers included in the PCR were 60 Vbeta and 13 Jbeta primers. Authors' methods: In a later analysis, some 80 million unique TCR beta chains included roughly 11 million shared by two or more donors. Libraries were prepared by immunoSEQ multiplex PCR; TCRdb keeps only in-frame clonotypes and omits some of them. V, J and clone size are taken as reported in that table, and D and trimming were inferred from the DNA itself. The data contain 120,000 to 150,000 clones, approximately 79% of them singletons. There are 13 residues in the CDR3. Germline CDR1 is WNHNN and CDR2 is SYGVQD (reference sequence). Trimming removed 3 bases from V and 3 bases from J, with 6 bases in between.

The V gene is TRBV10-1, the J gene TRBJ1-5; D is possibly TRBD1 (5 bases). This sequence originates from a woman in her thirties or forties in good health and CMV-seropositive. The sample consisted of PBMCs. This CDR3 reads CASSEGVNQPQHF. In DNA, the CDR3 is TGCGCCAGCAGTGAAGGGGTCAATCAGCCCCAGCATTTT.